This T cell receptor beta chain was recorded in a study of cytomegalovirus exposure and HLA in healthy donors. Study-wide points: High specificity and sensitivity for cytomegalovirus status were reported for the classifier.

This CDR3 has 17 residues. Unmatched junction bases numbered 8, after V lost 0 bases and J lost 1 base. CDR1 is MGHRA and CDR2 is YSYEKL in the germline V gene. PCR primers comprised 60 Vbeta and 13 Jbeta primers. Sequencing was performed with immunoSEQ multiplex PCR; in TCRdb, only in-frame clones are kept and a portion is missing. This table holds around 180,000 clones, 85% found once. Remarks on this clone: What it binds is unknown.

Sequencing input: PBMCs. This clonotype originated in a boy aged 2 to 10 in good health and CMV-seronegative. V and J are TRBV4-1 and TRBJ2-7, with 8 nucleotides matching TRBD1. The CDR3, as DNA: TGCGCCAGCAGCCAAGATTTGGGCAGGGGGCTTTCCTACGAGCAGTACTTC. Its protein product is CASSQDLGRGLSYEQYF.